The 12 T cell receptor beta chains below all came from one sample that was sequenced in a study of blood T cell repertoires in COVID-19. The data were produced by immunoSEQ multiplex PCR, yet TCRdb's version contains in-frame clones alone and is incomplete. The data contain more than 70,000 clones, approximately 86% of them singletons. The sequenced sample was peripheral blood. Source of these receptors: a man aged 80 or over with active or convalescent COVID-19.

The V and J genes are TRBV5-4 and TRBJ1-2; 7 bases align to TRBD1. The germline V gene has CDR1 SGHNT and CDR2 YYREEE (reference sequence). J was trimmed by 8 bases and V by 4 bases; bases with no gene match: 11. The CDR3 contains 14 residues. The CDR3 is CASSVGQRTGGYTF. Here the CDR3 DNA reads TGTGCCAGCAGCGTGGGACAGCGCACAGGGGGCTACACCTTC.

The V call is TRBV3-1 (or the pseudogene TRBV3-2), the J call TRBJ1-2, with D tentatively TRBD1 (5 bases). The CDR3 is 15 residues long. V lost 4 bases and J lost 4, with 16 bases in between. The V gene's germline CDR1 is LGHDT and CDR2 YNNKEL (reference sequence). The CDR3 region is CASSPAVGGSYGYTF. The CDR3 DNA reads as TGTGCCAGCAGCCCGGCTGTCGGGGGGAGCTATGGCTACACCTTC.

The chain employs TRBV5-4 and TRBJ2-2, with D hard to call. CDR1 SGHNT and CDR2 YYREEE come from the germline V gene (reference sequence). This CDR3 spans 14 amino acids. V lost 0 bases and J 1 base, leaving 4 bases between the germline ends. This CDR3 reads CASSLDQNTGELFF. CDR3 nucleotides: TGTGCCAGCAGCTTGGATCAGAACACCGGGGAGCTGTTTTTT. The whole variable domain, filled in from reference TRBV5-4 and TRBJ2-2, reads ETGVTQSPTHLIKTRGQQVTLRCSSQSGHNTVSWYQQALGQGPQFIFQYYREEENGRGNFPPRFSGLQFPNYSSELNVNALELDDSALYLCASSLDQNTGELFFGEGSRLTVL.

This rearrangement joins TRBV5-4 to TRBJ1-6, with 7 bases aligning to TRBD1. CDR1 is SGHNT and CDR2 is YYREEE in the germline V gene (reference sequence). CDR3 size: 15 residues. Trimming at V came to 3 bases and at J to 6 bases, leaving 6 bases not matched to a gene. CDR3 residues: CASSSPQGINSPLHF. DNA for the CDR3: TGTGCCAGCAGCTCACCACAGGGGATTAATTCACCCCTCCACTTT.

This clone was detected only a few times. V usage is TRBV14 and J usage is TRBJ2-3; D is perhaps TRBD2 (6 bases). CDR3 size: 15 residues. Germline CDR1 is SGHDN and CDR2 is FVKESK. Trimming took 2 bases from V and 4 from J, leaving 13 bases between them. The CDR3 DNA sequence: TGTGCCAGCAGCCAAAATAGCGGATTCGCAGATACGCAGTATTTT. Its protein product is CASSQNSGFADTQYF.

The V gene is TRBV3-1 (or the pseudogene TRBV3-2), the J gene TRBJ2-2; possibly TRBD1 for D (6 bases). Germline V gene lookup returns CDR1 LGHDT and CDR2 YNNKEL (reference sequence). The CDR3 runs 16 residues. V dropped 3 bases and J dropped 4 bases, with 15 bases sitting between them. In nucleotides, the CDR3 is TGTGCCAGCAGCCACCCAAAGGGGGTTGGCACCGGGGAGCTGTTTTTT. Amino acids: CASSHPKGVGTGELFF.

V is TRBV29-1 and J is TRBJ2-3, with D uncertain. In germline, CDR1 is SQVTM, CDR2 ANQGSEA. V was shortened by 1 base and J by 3 bases, with 8 bases between the two germline ends. The CDR3 has 13 residues. CDR3 nucleotide sequence: TGCAGCGTTGAAGTCCCAGAAACAGATACGCAGTATTTT. Translation gives CSVEVPETDTQYF.

At least ten counts were recorded for this clone. CDR3 sequence reads: CASSKVYGTGFGEAFF. The CDR3, as DNA: TGTGCCAGCAGCAAAGTATATGGAACAGGGTTTGGAGAAGCTTTCTTT. The chain recombines TRBV21-1 with TRBJ1-1; the table gives TRBD1 as D, unverified against the DNA. TRBV21-1 is an annotated pseudogene. There are 16 residues in the CDR3.

The chain joins TRBV11-2 to TRBJ1-5; TRBD1 aligns across 7 bases. V lost 5 bases, J lost 3 bases, and 7 bases stayed unmatched. Germline V gene lookup returns CDR1 SGHAT and CDR2 FQNNGV. CDR3 length: 15 residues. CDR3: CASSRTGAYNQPQHF. CDR3 coding DNA: TGTGCCAGCAGCAGAACAGGGGCCTACAATCAGCCCCAGCATTTT.

This clone was detected once. The V and J genes are TRBV10-1 and TRBJ2-2; 12 bases are a match to TRBD2. The CDR3 sequence is 18 residues long. CDR1 is WNHNN and CDR2 is SYGVQD in the germline V gene (reference sequence). V shed 2 bases and J 3 bases; nucleotides not matched to a gene: 7. Written as DNA, the CDR3 is TGCGCCAGCAGTGAGACCTCGACTAGCGGGAGTTACACCGGGGAGCTGTTTTTT. It is translated as CASSETSTSGSYTGELFF.

A few counts support this clone. At one of its ends the junction is not consistent with the germline gene, which may arise from a read error. The V gene is TRBV7-7, the J gene TRBJ2-5; 8 nucleotides match TRBD1. This CDR3 comprises 15 residues. In germline, CDR1 is SSHAT, CDR2 FNYEAQ (reference sequence). The CDR3 DNA is TGTGCTAGCAGCACCGGGACAGGTCCTCAAGAGACCCAGTACTTC. Encoded protein: CASSTGTGPQETQYF.

V usage is TRBV4-2 and J usage is TRBJ2-1, with 13 positions matching TRBD2. V lost 0 bases and J lost 10; bases outside the gene matches: 3. Looked up from germline, CDR1 is LGHNA and CDR2 is YNFKEQ. The CDR3 is 15 amino acids. CDR3 nucleotide sequence: TGTGCCAGCAGCCAAGATAGGACTAGCGGGAGAGAGCAGTTCTTC. Protein sequence: CASSQDRTSGREQFF.